The 10 T cell receptor beta chains given below trace back to one sample, sequenced in a study of blood T cell repertoires in COVID-19. Profiled with immunoSEQ multiplex PCR; TCRdb holds only in-frame clones, not every one. This sample has roughly 73,000 clones, with 85% to 90% found just once. Specimen: peripheral blood. These receptors were obtained from an older man with acute or convalescent COVID-19.

The chain combines TRBV5-1 with TRBJ2-2, with 11 bases matching TRBD2. CDR1 and CDR2 (germline): SGHRS, YFSETQ. V lost 4 bases, J lost 8 bases, and 7 bases stayed unmatched. The CDR3 length is 15 residues. The CDR3 spells CASSPTSGDAGELFF. The DNA of the CDR3 is TGCGCCAGCAGCCCGACTAGCGGGGATGCAGGGGAGCTGTTTTTT.

This chain links TRBV7-8 with TRBJ2-7; 9 nucleotides line up with TRBD2. CDR1 SGHVS and CDR2 FQNEAQ come from the germline V gene. The CDR3 contains 17 residues. Germline trimming cut 5 bases from V and 4 bases from J; bases unmatched to any gene: 15. In DNA, the CDR3 is TGTGCCAGCAGCCGAGATAGCGGCGGGAGGGCTTTTTACGAGCAGTACTTC. This encodes CASSRDSGGRAFYEQYF.

This sequence joins TRBV19 and TRBJ1-1; D might be TRBD1 (6 bases). Germline loops: CDR1 LNHDA, CDR2 SQIVND (reference sequence). V lost 7 bases to trimming and J lost 6 bases, with 18 bases between them. This CDR3 region has 14 residues. The CDR3 nucleotides read TGTGCCAGTAACCAGGGGCTTGGTCTCTCTGAAGCTTTCTTT. Residues: CASNQGLGLSEAFF. The variable domain in full, with the rest retrieved from reference TRBV19 and TRBJ1-1, is DGGITQSPKYLFRKEGQNVTLSCEQNLNHDAMYWYRQDPGQGLRLIYYSQIVNDFQKGDIAEGYSVSREKKESFPLTVTSAQKNPTAFYLCASNQGLGLSEAFFGQGTRLTVV.

The rearrangement links TRBV2 to TRBJ2-3, with 8 positions matching TRBD2. There are 14 residues in the CDR3. Trimming at V came to 8 bases and at J to 2 bases, leaving 6 bases not matched to a gene. Germline V gene lookup returns CDR1 SNHLY and CDR2 FYNNEI. The CDR3 protein is CASRGGTPTDTQYF. The CDR3 DNA reads as TGTGCCAGCCGCGGGGGGACCCCCACAGATACGCAGTATTTT.

This chain connects TRBV25-1 to TRBJ1-3, with D perhaps TRBD1 (6 bases). This CDR3 contains 17 residues. Germline CDR1 is MGHDK and CDR2 is SYGVNS. Trimming took 4 bases from V and 0 from J, leaving 16 bases between them. CDR3 DNA sequence: TGTGCCAGCAGTGGATTCCCCGGGACACCCTCTGGAAACACCATATATTTT. Translated: CASSGFPGTPSGNTIYF.

This chain connects TRBV6-5 to TRBJ2-2, with 8 bases that match TRBD1. The CDR3 length is 15 residues. After removal of 6 bases from V and 6 bases from J, the junction contained 9 bases not matched to a gene. CDR1 and CDR2 from the germline V gene are MNHEY and SVGAGI. CDR3 bases: TGTGCCAGCAGCCCCAGGGGGCGGTCGGCCGGGGAGCTGTTTTTT. It encodes CASSPRGRSAGELFF.

This chain joins TRBV18 and TRBJ2-7; 8 positions agree with TRBD1. The germline V gene encodes CDR1 KGHSH and CDR2 LQKENI. The CDR3 is 15 amino acids. With V trimmed by 3 bases and J by 2 bases, 6 bases remained unmatched. In DNA form, the CDR3 reads TGTGCCAGCTCACCTTCTGGACAGGGAGCCTACGAGCAGTACTTC. This gives the protein CASSPSGQGAYEQYF.

CDR3 amino acids: CASSTPIGEGSPEAFF. In DNA form, the CDR3 reads TGTGCCAGTAGTACCCCCATAGGGGAGGGTAGTCCTGAAGCTTTCTTT. V and J are TRBV19 and TRBJ1-1; tentatively, D is TRBD1 (5 bases). The length of the CDR3 is 16 residues. Germline CDR1 LNHDA, CDR2 SQIVND (reference sequence). V dropped 4 bases and J dropped 6 bases, with 21 bases sitting between them.

The chain recombines TRBV3-1 (or the pseudogene TRBV3-2) with TRBJ2-2; 7 positions match TRBD1. V lost 6 bases, J lost 1 base, and 5 bases stayed unmatched. CDR1 LGHDT and CDR2 YNNKEL come from the germline V gene (reference sequence). The CDR3 loop spans 15 amino acids. In DNA, the CDR3 is TGTGCCAGCAGACGGACAGGTGTGAACACCGGGGAGCTGTTTTTT. Its protein is CASRRTGVNTGELFF.

The CDR3: CASSQRQGVTFF. CDR3 coding DNA: TGTGCCAGCAGCCAGAGACAGGGAGTAACTTTCTTT. V is TRBV7-8 and J is TRBJ1-1; TRBD1 agrees at 7 bases. There are 12 residues in the CDR3. Germline V gene data show CDR1 as SGHVS and CDR2 as FQNEAQ. J lost 12 bases, V lost 5 bases, and 9 bases had no gene match.